This record looks at one T cell receptor (beta chain) sequence and its context. The antigen it recognizes is unknown. No base qualities exist here, and no much larger clone lies one base off it. The CDR3, from cysteine to phenylalanine, totals 18 residues. Only the CDR3 DNA stays, 54 bases, in frame from base 1. Via the germline V gene (reference sequence), CDR1 is MNHEY and CDR2 SMNVEV. V has 2 bases trimmed and J has 0 bases trimmed; junction bases matching no gene number 2. TCRbeta CDR3 regions were amplified from genomic DNA by means of the immunoSEQ Assay, a bias-controlled multiplex PCR. As for the original processing: Within the assay, amplification of reference gene primers was used to estimate how many nucleated cells each sample contained. Sequence reads were collapsed and filtered to measure the absolute abundance of every unique TCRbeta CDR3 rearrangement. For each sample, productive Simpson clonality was calculated by taking the square root of Simpson's diversity index across productive rearrangements. Here the immuneACCESS table is served through TCRdb, limited to in-frame sequences with V and J called. Missing clones are a known gap in these copies; in checked studies unresolved V genes cover under half, and the rest lacks a known reason. The DNA gave D and trimming, while V, J and clone size come from that table. The sample has tens of thousands of clones on record, roughly 90% of them singletons. The ten largest clonotypes hold about a tenth of the sample.

The collaborating institutions used their own protocols to collect whole blood in K2EDTA tubes. For TCRbeta analysis, collaborators shipped samples in one of three forms: frozen whole blood, isolated PBMCs, or DNA extracted from either of those sample types. This sample was included in a study of blood T cell repertoires in COVID-19 (dated by TCRdb to between 2020 and 2021). Background on the whole study: Collaborator samples came from the United States, Italy and Spain and covered acute and convalescent phases of COVID-19. The material from the prospective study consisted of cDNA or gDNA derived from T cells, B-cell-depleted T cells, or PBMCs. The dataset comprised deeply sampled blood TCRbeta repertoires from subjects exposed to, actively infected with, or recovered from COVID-19. A freely available public database, intended as a resource for researchers studying the immune response to SARS-CoV-2, is where the repertoires were released. The samples were drawn from two sources: the first 160 participants of the ongoing ImmuneRACE study, and 1,000 to 1,500 subjects contributed by 6 global collaborators. Sample metadata almost always included a de-identified subject ID, COVID-19 status, age in years and sex. Where available, HLA class I and class II types were taken from metadata supplied by the sample provider and were not determined by assay-based typing. The research as a whole found: Clinical and demographic metadata were provided uncurated, with the amount varying by source and participant.

The V and J segments used are TRBV27 and TRBJ2-6, with 12 bases aligning to TRBD1. This sequence was found in a human donor in a cohort sampled during active COVID-19. The sequenced material came from peripheral blood. The CDR3 amino acid sequence is: CASSLGTGGASGANVLTF. The nucleotide sequence reads as follows: TGTGCCAGCAGTTTAGGGACAGGGGGCGCCTCTGGGGCCAACGTCCTGACTTTC.